Shown below are 20 T cell receptor beta chains from a single sample sequenced in a study of T cells in localized non-small cell lung cancer. Profiling relied on immunoSEQ multiplex PCR, and the TCRdb table lists in-frame clones only, not all of them. The table records about 23,000 clones, approximately 91% of them present only once. The sample in question was peripheral blood, obtained before any cancer treatment. These receptors came from an older male donor with stage I lung adenocarcinoma.

The rearrangement joins TRBV7-2 to TRBJ2-2; TRBD2 matches 13 bases. With 5 bases clipped from V and 3 bases from J, the junction kept 9 bases outside the gene matches. The germline gives CDR1 SGHTA, CDR2 FQGNSA. This CDR3 has 18 residues. The CDR3 DNA sequence: TGTGCCAGCAGCGCAACACTAGCGGGAGGGCCTGACACCGGGGAGCTGTTTTTT. This encodes CASSATLAGGPDTGELFF.

The rearrangement uses TRBV28 and TRBJ1-6; tentatively, D is TRBD1 (6 bases). Germline V gene sequence: CDR1 MDHEN, CDR2 SYDVKM. Trimming stripped 2 bases from V and 0 bases from J, with 11 bases between. CDR3 size: 17 residues. CDR3 DNA: TGTGCCAGCAGTTTAGGGGGGGCGCTCTCCTATAATTCACCCCTCCACTTT. Its translation: CASSLGGALSYNSPLHF. The full variable domain, with the rest looked up from reference TRBV28 and TRBJ1-6, is DVKVTQSSRYLVKRTGEKVFLECVQDMDHENMFWYRQDPGLGLRLIYFSYDVKMKEKGDIPEGYSVSREKKERFSLILESASTNQTSMYLCASSLGGALSYNSPLHFGNGTRLTVT.

V is TRBV5-1 and J is TRBJ2-1; TRBD2 matches at 11 bases. Trimming removed 3 bases from V and 0 bases from J; junction bases left unmatched: 8. The germline V gene encodes CDR1 SGHRS and CDR2 YFSETQ. The CDR3 extends over 18 amino acids. CDR3 DNA sequence: TGCGCCAGCAGCTGGAGCCCTAGCGGGAGGAGCTCCTACAATGAGCAGTTCTTC. Its translation: CASSWSPSGRSSYNEQFF. Variable domain in full (rest from reference TRBV5-1 and TRBJ2-1): KAGVTQTPRYLIKTRGQQVTLSCSPISGHRSVSWYQQTPGQGLQFLFEYFSETQRNKGNFPGRFSGRQFSNSRSEMNVSTLELGDSALYLCASSWSPSGRSSYNEQFFGPGTRLTVL.

The gene calls are TRBV4-1 and TRBJ1-1; D unresolved. This CDR3 has 13 amino acids. Germline V gene data show CDR1 as MGHRA and CDR2 as YSYEKL. V shed 4 bases and J shed 0 bases, with 6 bases lying between them. This CDR3 reads CASSRVLNTEAFF. CDR3 coding DNA: TGCGCCAGCAGCCGGGTTCTGAACACTGAAGCTTTCTTT.

The V call is TRBV5-1, the J call TRBJ1-5; D is unresolved. The CDR3 runs to 13 residues. Germline CDR1 reads SGHRS; CDR2 reads YFSETQ. Trimming stripped 2 bases from V and 9 bases from J, with 12 bases between. The CDR3 sequence: CASSFGSDSPQHF. The CDR3 bases are TGCGCCAGCAGCTTCGGTAGCGACTCGCCCCAGCATTTT.

The chain employs TRBV19 and TRBJ1-4, with D hard to call. This CDR3 has 14 residues. Trimming shortened V by 3 bases and J by 7 bases, and 12 bases separated the two germline ends. The germline gives CDR1 LNHDA, CDR2 SQIVND (reference sequence). CDR3 DNA: TGTGCCAGTAGTATGAGGCAGTCAGGTGAAAAACTGTTTTTT. It is translated as CASSMRQSGEKLFF. The full variable domain, with the rest looked up from reference TRBV19 and TRBJ1-4, is DGGITQSPKYLFRKEGQNVTLSCEQNLNHDAMYWYRQDPGQGLRLIYYSQIVNDFQKGDIAEGYSVSREKKESFPLTVTSAQKNPTAFYLCASSMRQSGEKLFFGSGTQLSVL.

This chain joins TRBV7-9 and TRBJ2-3; TRBD2 matches at 9 bases. This CDR3 has 15 residues. CDR1 and CDR2 from the germline V gene are SEHNR and FQNEAQ (reference sequence). Unmatched junction bases numbered 3, after V lost 5 bases and J lost 0 bases. CDR3 residues: CASSRTSGSTDTQYF. The CDR3 coding sequence is TGTGCCAGCAGCCGAACTAGCGGGAGCACAGATACGCAGTATTTT.

The chain joins TRBV27 to TRBJ2-5, with D maybe TRBD1 (6 bases). Germline assignment: CDR1 MNHEY and CDR2 SMNVEV (reference sequence). Trimming removed 2 bases from V and 2 bases from J, with 15 bases in between. This CDR3 region has 16 residues. As DNA, the CDR3 is TGTGCCAGCAGTTTAAAGGCAGGGGCTCCTCAAGAGACCCAGTACTTC. It codes for CASSLKAGAPQETQYF.

This chain uses TRBV6-5 with TRBJ1-3; tentatively, D is TRBD1 (5 bases). The germline CDR1 and CDR2 sequences are MNHEY and SVGAGI. The CDR3 has 16 amino acids. Trimming pared 3 bases from V and 0 bases from J, leaving 12 bases between. CDR3 DNA sequence: TGTGCCAGCAGTTATGGGGCAGGGAGCTCTGGAAACACCATATATTTT. Its protein product is CASSYGAGSSGNTIYF.

The CDR3 DNA follows: TGTGCCACCAGACTAGCGGGACTCACAGATACGCAGTATTTT. The encoded protein is CATRLAGLTDTQYF. The chain uses TRBV2 and TRBJ2-3, with 11 bases matching TRBD2. Germline CDR1 reads SNHLY; CDR2 reads FYNNEI. Trimming cost V 10 bases and J 2 bases; bases outside gene matches: 5. This CDR3 is 14 amino acids long. The variable domain in full, with the rest retrieved from reference TRBV2 and TRBJ2-3, is EPEVTQTPSHQVTQMGQEVILRCVPISNHLYFYWYRQILGQKVEFLVSFYNNEISEKSEIFDDQFSVERPDGSNFTLKIRSTKLEDSAMYFCATRLAGLTDTQYFGPGTRLTVL.

This chain uses TRBV10-3 with TRBJ2-2, with 8 bases fitting TRBD1. Germline CDR1 ENHRY, CDR2 SYGVKD. The CDR3 length is 15 residues. V gave up 5 bases and J gave up 3 bases; unmatched junction bases: 5. The CDR3 DNA reads as TGTGCCATCAGTCCGGGACAGGATTACACCGGGGAGCTGTTTTTT. Its translation is CAISPGQDYTGELFF.

CDR3 region: CASGFEKLFF. CDR3 nucleotide sequence: TGTGCCAGTGGGTTCGAAAAACTGTTTTTT. The V gene is TRBV19, the J gene TRBJ1-4; D uncertain. Trimming took 8 bases from V and 8 from J, leaving 6 bases between them. The germline V gene has CDR1 LNHDA and CDR2 SQIVND (reference sequence). The CDR3 extends over 10 amino acids. Full variable domain (missing parts from reference TRBV19 and TRBJ1-4): DGGITQSPKYLFRKEGQNVTLSCEQNLNHDAMYWYRQDPGQGLRLIYYSQIVNDFQKGDIAEGYSVSREKKESFPLTVTSAQKNPTAFYLCASGFEKLFFGSGTQLSVL.

The genes are TRBV19 and TRBJ2-7; D might be TRBD2 (5 bases). The CDR3 covers 14 residues. Per the germline V gene, CDR1 is LNHDA and CDR2 is SQIVND (reference sequence). V gave up 4 bases and J gave up 0 bases, with 10 bases separating them. This chain's CDR3 is CASSRGLNSYEQYF. The CDR3, as DNA: TGTGCCAGTAGTAGAGGACTGAACTCCTACGAGCAGTACTTC. Supplemented by reference TRBV19 and TRBJ2-7, the full variable domain reads DGGITQSPKYLFRKEGQNVTLSCEQNLNHDAMYWYRQDPGQGLRLIYYSQIVNDFQKGDIAEGYSVSREKKESFPLTVTSAQKNPTAFYLCASSRGLNSYEQYFGPGTRLTVT.

The chain carries TRBV9 and TRBJ1-3, with TRBD1 matching 12 bases. From germline, CDR1 is SGDLS and CDR2 YYNGEE. V gave up 0 bases and J gave up 4 bases; unmatched junction bases: 2. This CDR3 is 16 amino acids long. CDR3 loop: CASSVEGQGAGNTIYF. CDR3 coding DNA: TGTGCCAGCAGCGTAGAGGGACAGGGGGCCGGAAACACCATATATTTT.

In this sample, this clone turned up once. This sequence joins TRBV5-4 and TRBJ2-1, with 7 bases matching TRBD1. V was pared by 4 bases and J by 11 bases, with 6 bases of the junction left unmatched. CDR1 is SGHNT, CDR2 YYREEE, per germline (reference sequence). This CDR3 is built from 12 residues. In DNA, the CDR3 is TGTGCCAGCAGCAAGGGACAGCCGAAGCAGTTCTTC. Encoded protein: CASSKGQPKQFF.

This chain connects TRBV28 to TRBJ1-2; the match to TRBD1 covers 8 bases. The germline gives CDR1 MDHEN, CDR2 SYDVKM. CDR3 length: 14 amino acids. Trimming at V came to 3 bases and at J to 4 bases, leaving 4 bases not matched to a gene. The CDR3 DNA sequence: TGTGCCAGCAGTTTGACAGGGGAGCTCTATGGCTACACCTTC. It specifies CASSLTGELYGYTF.

V gene TRBV7-9 combines with J gene TRBJ2-2, with D perhaps being TRBD1 or TRBD2 (5 bases each). CDR1 and CDR2 (germline): SEHNR, FQNEAQ (reference sequence). The V and J ends lost 2 bases and 2 bases respectively, with 9 bases between them. The CDR3 sequence is 15 residues long. The DNA of the CDR3 is TGTGCCAGCAGCTTACGGGACGTCAACACCGGGGAGCTGTTTTTT. Protein: CASSLRDVNTGELFF.

The chain uses TRBV4-3 and TRBJ2-5; D possibly matches TRBD1 or TRBD2 (5 bases each). This CDR3 contains 16 residues. Germline V gene data show CDR1 as LGHNA and CDR2 as YSLEER. The V end was cut by 1 base, the J end by 5 bases, with 17 bases between. CDR3 DNA sequence: TGCGCCAGCAGCCAAGTCGGGACGATACAAGGGGAGACCCAGTACTTC. It translates to CASSQVGTIQGETQYF.

The chain recombines TRBV19 with TRBJ2-5; TRBD1 matches 7 bases. The CDR3 loop spans 11 amino acids. Trimming took 6 bases from V and 5 from J; bases not matched to a gene: 0. CDR1 LNHDA and CDR2 SQIVND come from the germline V gene (reference sequence). Here the CDR3 DNA reads TGTGCCAGTAGACAGGGGGAGACCCAGTACTTC. Its translation: CASRQGETQYF.

The chain's CDR3 is CASSLVQFGTEAFF. The CDR3 nucleotides read TGTGCCAGCAGTTTAGTTCAATTCGGGACTGAAGCTTTCTTT. The rearrangement links TRBV27 to TRBJ1-1; D gene ambiguous. The CDR3 sequence is 14 residues long. Between the trimmed V and J ends, which lost 2 bases and 5 bases, there was a span of 12 bases. Looked up from germline, CDR1 is MNHEY and CDR2 is SMNVEV (reference sequence).